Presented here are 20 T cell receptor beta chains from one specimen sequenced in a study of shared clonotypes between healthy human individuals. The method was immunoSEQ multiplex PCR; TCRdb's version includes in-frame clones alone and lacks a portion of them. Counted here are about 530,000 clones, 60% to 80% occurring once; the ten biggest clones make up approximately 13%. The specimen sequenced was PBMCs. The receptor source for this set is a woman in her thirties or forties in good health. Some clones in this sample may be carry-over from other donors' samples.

The CDR3 loop reads CSASNGNGYTF. The CDR3 coding sequence is TGCAGTGCTAGTAATGGTAATGGCTACACCTTC. J is TRBJ1-2 and V is TRBV20-1; D is unresolved. Germline CDR1 DFQATT, CDR2 SNEGSKA (reference sequence). The CDR3 is 11 residues long. V lost 3 bases to trimming and J lost 6 bases, with 8 bases between them.

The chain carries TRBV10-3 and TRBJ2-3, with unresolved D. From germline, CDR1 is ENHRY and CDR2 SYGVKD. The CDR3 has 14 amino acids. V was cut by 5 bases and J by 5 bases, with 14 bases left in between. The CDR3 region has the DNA TGTGCCATCAGTCAGAGGACGGGCGGAGATACGCAGTATTTT. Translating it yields CAISQRTGGDTQYF.

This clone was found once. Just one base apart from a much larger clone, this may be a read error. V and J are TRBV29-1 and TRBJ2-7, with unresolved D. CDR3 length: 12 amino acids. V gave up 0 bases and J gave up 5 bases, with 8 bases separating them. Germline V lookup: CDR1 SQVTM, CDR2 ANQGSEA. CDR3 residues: CSVEDPLHEQYF. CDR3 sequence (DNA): TGCAGCGTTGAAGATCCTCTCCACGAGCAGTACTTC.

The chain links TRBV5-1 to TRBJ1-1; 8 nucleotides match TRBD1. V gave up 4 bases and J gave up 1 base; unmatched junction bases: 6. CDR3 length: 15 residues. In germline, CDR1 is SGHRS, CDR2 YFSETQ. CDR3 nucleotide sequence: TGCGCCAGCAGCCAAAGGACAGGGCAGAACACTGAAGCTTTCTTT. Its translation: CASSQRTGQNTEAFF.

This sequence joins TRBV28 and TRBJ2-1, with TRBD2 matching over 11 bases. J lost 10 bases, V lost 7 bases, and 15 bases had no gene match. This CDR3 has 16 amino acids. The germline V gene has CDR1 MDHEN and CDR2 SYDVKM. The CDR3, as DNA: TGTGCCAGCAATGACCCGGGACTAGCGGCTCTTACGGAGCAGTTCTTC. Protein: CASNDPGLAALTEQFF.

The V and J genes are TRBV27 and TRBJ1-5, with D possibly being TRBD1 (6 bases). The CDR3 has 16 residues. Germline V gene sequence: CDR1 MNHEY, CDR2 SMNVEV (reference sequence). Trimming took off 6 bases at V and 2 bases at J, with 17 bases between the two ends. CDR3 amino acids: CASSQLQGLGNQPQHF. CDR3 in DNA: TGTGCCAGCAGCCAACTACAGGGTCTGGGCAATCAGCCCCAGCATTTT.

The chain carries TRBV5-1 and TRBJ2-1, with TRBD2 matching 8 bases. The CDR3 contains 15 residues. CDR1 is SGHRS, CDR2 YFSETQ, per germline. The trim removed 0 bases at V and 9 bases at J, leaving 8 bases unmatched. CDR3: CASSLAVAGSGEQFF. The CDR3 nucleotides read TGCGCCAGCAGCTTGGCGGTAGCGGGATCGGGTGAGCAGTTCTTC.

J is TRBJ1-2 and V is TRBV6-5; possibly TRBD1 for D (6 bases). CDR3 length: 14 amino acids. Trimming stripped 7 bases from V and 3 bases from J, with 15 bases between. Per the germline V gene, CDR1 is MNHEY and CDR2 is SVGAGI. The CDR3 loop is CASTGGGGYYGYTF. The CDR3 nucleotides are TGTGCCAGCACCGGAGGAGGGGGTTACTATGGCTACACCTTC.

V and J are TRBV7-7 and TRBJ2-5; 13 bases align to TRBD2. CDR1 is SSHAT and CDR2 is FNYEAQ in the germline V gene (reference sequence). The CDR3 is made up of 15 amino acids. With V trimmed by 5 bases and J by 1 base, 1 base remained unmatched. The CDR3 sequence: CASSRTSGSQETQYF. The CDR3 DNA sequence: TGTGCCAGCAGCAGGACTAGCGGGAGCCAAGAGACCCAGTACTTC. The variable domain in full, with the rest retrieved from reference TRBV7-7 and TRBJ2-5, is GAGVSQSPRYKVTKRGQDVTLRCDPISSHATLYWYQQALGQGPEFLTYFNYEAQPDKSGLPSDRFSAERPEGSISTLTIQRTEQRDSAMYRCASSRTSGSQETQYFGPGTRLLVL.

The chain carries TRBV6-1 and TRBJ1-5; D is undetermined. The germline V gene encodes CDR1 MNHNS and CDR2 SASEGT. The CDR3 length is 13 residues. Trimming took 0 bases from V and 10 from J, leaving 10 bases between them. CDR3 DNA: TGTGCCAGCAGTGAAGCCGAGGCTTTACCCCAGCATTTT. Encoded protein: CASSEAEALPQHF.

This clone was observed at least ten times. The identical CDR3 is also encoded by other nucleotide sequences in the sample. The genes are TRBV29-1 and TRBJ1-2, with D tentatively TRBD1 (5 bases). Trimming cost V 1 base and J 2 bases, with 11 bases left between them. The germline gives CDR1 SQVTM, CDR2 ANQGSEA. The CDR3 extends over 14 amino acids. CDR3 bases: TGCAGCGTTGAAGGCGTAGGGACGAACTATGGCTACACCTTC. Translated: CSVEGVGTNYGYTF.

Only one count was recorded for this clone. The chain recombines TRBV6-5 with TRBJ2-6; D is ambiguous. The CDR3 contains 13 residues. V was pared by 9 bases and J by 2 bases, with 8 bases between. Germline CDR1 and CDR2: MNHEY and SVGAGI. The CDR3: CASHDPGANVLTF. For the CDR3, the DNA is TGTGCCAGTCACGACCCTGGGGCCAACGTCCTGACTTTC.

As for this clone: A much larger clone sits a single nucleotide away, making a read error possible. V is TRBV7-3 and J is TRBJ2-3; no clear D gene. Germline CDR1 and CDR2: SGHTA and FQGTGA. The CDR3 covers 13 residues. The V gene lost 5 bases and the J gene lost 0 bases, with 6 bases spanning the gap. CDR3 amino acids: CASSPASTDTQYF. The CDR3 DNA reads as TGTGCCAGCAGCCCCGCTAGCACAGATACGCAGTATTTT.

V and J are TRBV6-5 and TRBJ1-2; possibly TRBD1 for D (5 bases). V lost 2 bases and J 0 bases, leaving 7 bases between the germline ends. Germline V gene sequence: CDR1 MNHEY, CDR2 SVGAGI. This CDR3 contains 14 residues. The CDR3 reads CASSYDRANYGYTF. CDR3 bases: TGTGCCAGCAGTTACGACAGAGCTAACTATGGCTACACCTTC.

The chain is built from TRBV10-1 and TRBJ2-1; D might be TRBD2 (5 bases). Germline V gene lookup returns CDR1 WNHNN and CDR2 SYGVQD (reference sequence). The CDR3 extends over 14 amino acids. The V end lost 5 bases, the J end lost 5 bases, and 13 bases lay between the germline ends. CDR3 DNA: TGCGCCAGCAGTCCGACGGGGTCCCACAATGAGCAGTTCTTC. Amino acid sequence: CASSPTGSHNEQFF.

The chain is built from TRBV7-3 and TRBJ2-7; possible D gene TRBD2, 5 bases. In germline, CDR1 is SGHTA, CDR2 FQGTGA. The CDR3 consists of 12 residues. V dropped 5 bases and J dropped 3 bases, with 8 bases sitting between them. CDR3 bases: TGTGCCAGCAGCACACTAGACTACGAGCAGTACTTC. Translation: CASSTLDYEQYF. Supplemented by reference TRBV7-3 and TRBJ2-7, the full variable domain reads GAGVSQTPSNKVTEKGKYVELRCDPISGHTALYWYRQSLGQGPEFLIYFQGTGAADDSGLPNDRFFAVRPEGSVSTLKIQRTERGDSAVYLCASSTLDYEQYFGPGTRLTVT.

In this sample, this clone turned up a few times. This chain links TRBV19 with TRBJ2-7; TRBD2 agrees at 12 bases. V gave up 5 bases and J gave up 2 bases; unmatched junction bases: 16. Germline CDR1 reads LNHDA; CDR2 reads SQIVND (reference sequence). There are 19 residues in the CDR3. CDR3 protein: CASSPEGLAGPRVAYEQYF. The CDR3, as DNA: TGTGCCAGTAGTCCCGAAGGACTAGCGGGGCCGCGGGTGGCCTACGAGCAGTACTTC.

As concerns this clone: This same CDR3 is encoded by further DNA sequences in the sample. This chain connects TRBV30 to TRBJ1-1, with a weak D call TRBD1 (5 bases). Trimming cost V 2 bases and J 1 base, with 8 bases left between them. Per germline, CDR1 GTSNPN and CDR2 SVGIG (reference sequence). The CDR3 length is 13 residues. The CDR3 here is CAWSPGPNTEAFF. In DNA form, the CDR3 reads TGTGCCTGGAGTCCGGGGCCGAACACTGAAGCTTTCTTT.

The CDR3 coding sequence is TGTGCCAGCAGCCCACGGACCAACAATGAGCAGTTCTTC. This encodes CASSPRTNNEQFF. V gene TRBV11-3 combines with J gene TRBJ2-1; no reliable D call. V lost 5 bases, J lost 5 bases, and 10 bases lay in between. The germline V gene has CDR1 SGHNT and CDR2 YENEEA. This CDR3 is 13 amino acids long.

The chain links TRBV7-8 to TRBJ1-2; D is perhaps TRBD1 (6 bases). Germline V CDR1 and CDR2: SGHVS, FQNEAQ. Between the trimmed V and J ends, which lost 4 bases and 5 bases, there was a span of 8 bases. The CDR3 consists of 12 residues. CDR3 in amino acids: CASSSTGYGYTF. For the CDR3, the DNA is TGTGCCAGCAGCTCTACAGGGTATGGCTACACCTTC.